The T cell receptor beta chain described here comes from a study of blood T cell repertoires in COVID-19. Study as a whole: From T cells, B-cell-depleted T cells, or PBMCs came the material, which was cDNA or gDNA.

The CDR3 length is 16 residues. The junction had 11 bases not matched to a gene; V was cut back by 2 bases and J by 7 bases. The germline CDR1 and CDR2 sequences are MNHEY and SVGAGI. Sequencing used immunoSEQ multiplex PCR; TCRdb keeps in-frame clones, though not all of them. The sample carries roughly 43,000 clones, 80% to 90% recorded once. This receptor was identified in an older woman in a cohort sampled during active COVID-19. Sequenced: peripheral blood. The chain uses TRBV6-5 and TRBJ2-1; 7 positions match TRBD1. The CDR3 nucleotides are TGTGCCAGCAGTTACCCTCCGGCGACAGGGATTAATGAGCAGTTCTTC. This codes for CASSYPPATGINEQFF.